Sequencing of this TCR beta chain was carried out in a study of blood T cell repertoires in COVID-19. In the study overall: Both acute and convalescent COVID-19 samples were obtained from the United States, Italy and Spain.

Repertoires were generated with immunoSEQ multiplex PCR, while TCRdb's copy carries only in-frame clones and drops some. The table includes more than 300,000 clones, more than 90% detected once. The CDR3 covers 13 residues. V gave up 4 bases and J gave up 6 bases, with 12 bases separating them. The study assigned cohorts using participant-reported clinical history. Contact with a PCR-confirmed or clinician-diagnosed COVID-19 case occurred within 2 weeks of entry. The J gene is TRBJ1-2, the V gene TRBV12-3 or TRBV12-4; D is possibly TRBD1 (5 bases). Specimen: PBMCs or T cells enriched from blood (not recorded which). The receptor comes from a woman aged 25 to 39 who had been exposed to COVID-19. The DNA of the CDR3 is TGTGCCAGCAGTTCAGTCAGGGTAAATGGCTACACCTTC. Its translation: CASSSVRVNGYTF.